The 9 T cell receptor beta chains listed next were all sequenced from one sample in a study of identical twins. A single record per CDR3 protein comes from TCRdb applying MiXCR to the 5' RACE reads. The sample lists approximately 890,000 distinct CDR3 sequences, 9% to 15% occurring once. These data are also associated with another study on yellow fever vaccine responses in identical twins.

Sample: PBMCs. The receptors were sampled from a woman in her late teens or twenties in good health.

The chain recombines TRBV4-1 with TRBJ1-5; D not resolved. Per germline, CDR1 MGHRA and CDR2 YSYEKL. There are 13 residues in the CDR3. Trimming left V 2 bases short and J 4 bases short, with 6 bases between. This CDR3 reads CASSQIVNQPQHF. The CDR3 DNA sequence: TGCGCCAGCAGCCAAATCGTTAATCAGCCCCAGCATTTT.

The V and J genes are TRBV14 and TRBJ1-6; possibly TRBD1 for D (5 bases). The CDR3 has 13 amino acids. Germline CDR1 and CDR2: SGHDN and FVKESK. The V end lost 7 bases, the J end lost 6 bases, and 10 bases lay between the germline ends. CDR3 sequence (DNA): TGTGCCAGCAACCCGGGACTTAATTCACCCCTCCACTTT. This gives the protein CASNPGLNSPLHF.

The sample holds a few counts of this clonotype. The chain recombines TRBV7-9 with TRBJ1-5, with 9 bases fitting TRBD1. With V trimmed by 1 base and J by 5 bases, 6 bases remained unmatched. Per germline, CDR1 SEHNR and CDR2 FQNEAQ (reference sequence). The CDR3 consists of 16 residues. CDR3 in DNA: TGTGCCAGCAGCTTAGGAGGGGACAGGGACCATCAGCCCCAGCATTTT. It is translated as CASSLGGDRDHQPQHF. The full variable domain, rest sourced from reference TRBV7-9 and TRBJ1-5, is DTGVSQNPRHKITKRGQNVTFRCDPISEHNRLYWYRQTLGQGPEFLTYFQNEAQLEKSRLLSDRFSAERPKGSFSTLEIQRTEQGDSAMYLCASSLGGDRDHQPQHFGDGTRLSIL.

This clonotype came up a few times. In nucleotides, the CDR3 is TGCGCCAGCAGCTTGGCCGGTTCGGGAGGCTTATACGAGCAGTACTTC. This encodes CASSLAGSGGLYEQYF. The chain recombines TRBV5-1 with TRBJ2-7; 7 positions match TRBD2. V was clipped by 0 bases and J by 4 bases; unmatched bases: 10. Germline V gene data show CDR1 as SGHRS and CDR2 as YFSETQ. CDR3 length equals 16 residues.

This clonotype was detected a few times. V and J are TRBV12-3 or TRBV12-4 and TRBJ2-3, with TRBD2 as a possible D gene (6 bases). This CDR3 has 13 amino acids. V lost 6 bases, J lost 5 bases, and 12 bases lay in between. This CDR3 reads CASSPKGGDTQYF. The CDR3 DNA sequence: TGTGCCAGCAGCCCCAAGGGAGGAGATACGCAGTATTTT.

V is TRBV15 and J is TRBJ1-3; no reliable D call. Germline values: CDR1 LNHNV, CDR2 YYDKDF (reference sequence). V was cut by 9 bases and J by 1 base, with 10 bases left in between. The CDR3 runs 13 residues. CDR3 nucleotides: TGTGCCACAGGTTTCCAGTCTGGAAACACCATATATTTT. Translated, it gives CATGFQSGNTIYF. The complete variable domain, with remaining parts taken from reference TRBV15 and TRBJ1-3, reads DAMVIQNPRYQVTQFGKPVTLSCSQTLNHNVMYWYQQKSSQAPKLLFHYYDKDFNNEADTPDNFQSRRPNTSFCFLDIRSPGLGDTAMYLCATGFQSGNTIYFGEGSWLTVV.

The V call is TRBV13, the J call TRBJ1-3; D is unresolved. This CDR3 region has 16 residues. Germline V CDR1 and CDR2: PRHDT, FYEKMQ (reference sequence). The ends were cut back, 3 bases at V and 0 bases at J, with 12 bases in the middle. In DNA, the CDR3 is TGTGCCAGCAGCTTCGGTAGGGCCCTCTCTGGAAACACCATATATTTT. Amino acid sequence: CASSFGRALSGNTIYF.

This chain uses TRBV7-8 with TRBJ2-1; 16 bases agree with TRBD2. This CDR3 is 20 amino acids long. V shed 1 base, J shed 6 bases, and the junction held 12 bases outside the gene matches. Germline CDR1 reads SGHVS; CDR2 reads FQNEAQ. The CDR3: CASSLGIRAGLAGGPNEQFF. CDR3 nucleotide sequence: TGTGCCAGCAGCTTAGGTATTAGGGCGGGACTAGCGGGAGGGCCCAATGAGCAGTTCTTC.

The chain couples TRBV2 to TRBJ2-6; unclear D gene. This CDR3 comprises 14 residues. Trimming pared 7 bases from V and 0 bases from J, leaving 7 bases between. CDR1 and CDR2 from the germline V gene are SNHLY and FYNNEI. The CDR3 bases are TGTGCCAGCAAGACTGACTCTGGGGCCAACGTCCTGACTTTC. It is translated as CASKTDSGANVLTF.